The rows below give T cell receptor beta chains drawn from one sample of a study of Tregs in tolerant kidney transplant recipients. Clones were sequenced by immunoSEQ multiplex PCR, and TCRdb holds only the in-frame ones, with some missing. The data hold around 78,000 clones, with less than 95% observed a single time. Sequenced material: Tregs from blood, taken before the transplant. These receptors originate from a human donor who received a combined kidney and bone marrow transplant. Both conserved end residues are part of each CDR3. Each record gives: V gene, D gene, clone size, J gene, CDR3 protein, CDR3 DNA. A D gene is named only where the DNA matches it firmly. Size is omitted from some rows. Given values are once, few, many or a class for expanded clones.

TRBV28,TRBD1,-,TRBJ2-7,CASSFRAQGAGEQYF,TGTGCCAGCAGTTTCCGGGCCCAGGGGGCGGGCGAGCAGTACTTC
TRBV30,-,-,TRBJ2-5,CAWGGKETQYF,TGTGCCTGGGGTGGGAAAGAGACCCAGTACTTC
TRBV28,-,-,TRBJ2-7,CASSSQPSYEQYF,TGTGCCAGCAGTTCCCAGCCATCCTACGAGCAGTACTTC
TRBV28,TRBD2,once,TRBJ2-5,CASSGQPGLAGVAGETQYF,TGTGCCAGCAGTGGACAGCCGGGACTAGCGGGAGTGGCGGGAGAGACCCAGTACTTC
TRBV19,-,-,TRBJ2-3,CASSRAQGSLNTDTQYF,TGTGCCAGTAGTCGGGCCCAGGGAAGCTTAAACACAGATACGCAGTATTTT
TRBV6-6,-,-,TRBJ2-4,CASRFFVTGTKNIQYF,TGTGCCAGCAGGTTCTTTGTAACGGGGACCAAAAACATTCAGTACTTC
TRBV2,TRBD2,-,TRBJ2-1,CASSARLAGAPYNEQFF,TGTGCCAGCAGTGCCCGACTAGCGGGAGCACCCTACAATGAGCAGTTCTTC
TRBV28,-,-,TRBJ2-1,CASSLTGYHNEQFF,TGTGCCAGCAGTTTGACAGGATACCACAATGAGCAGTTCTTC
TRBV5-4,TRBD1,-,TRBJ2-5,CASSLNAGQGAGETQYF,TGTGCCAGCAGCTTGAATGCGGGACAGGGGGCTGGGGAGACCCAGTACTTC
TRBV10-2,TRBD1,few,TRBJ1-2,CASIDGQGAYGYTF,TGCGCCAGCATTGACGGACAGGGGGCCTATGGCTACACCTTC
TRBV30,-,-,TRBJ2-3,CAWSVLGSTDTQYF,TGTGCCTGGAGTGTACTGGGGAGCACAGATACGCAGTATTTT
TRBV28,-,-,TRBJ2-5,CASSLGAWKTQYF,TGTGCCAGCAGTTTGGGGGCCTGGAAGACCCAGTACTTC
TRBV28,TRBD2,-,TRBJ2-7,CASSSGGLEAYEQYF,TGTGCCAGCAGTTCCGGGGGGTTGGAGGCTTACGAGCAGTACTTC
TRBV7-3,TRBD1,-,TRBJ2-7,CASSNPGGEQYF,TGTGCCAGCAGCAACCCAGGGGGCGAGCAGTACTTC
TRBV10-3,-,-,TRBJ2-7,CATSLMTGTYEQYF,TGTGCCACCTCTCTAATGACGGGGACCTACGAGCAGTACTTC
TRBV30,TRBD1,-,TRBJ2-3,CAWTGGYDAQYF,TGTGCCTGGACAGGGGGATATGATGCGCAGTATTTT
TRBV5-7,-,-,TRBJ2-3,CASGRGPEDTQYF,TGTGCCAGCGGCCGTGGACCCGAGGATACGCAGTATTTT
TRBV10-3,-,-,TRBJ2-3,CAISVTGRAGSLTDTQYF,TGTGCCATCAGTGTAACTGGGCGCGCGGGATCCCTCACAGATACGCAGTATTTT
TRBV28,TRBD1,-,TRBJ1-1,CASLYRGSTEAFF,TGTGCCAGCCTCTACAGGGGATCCACTGAAGCTTTCTTT
TRBV7-2,TRBD2,-,TRBJ2-7,CASSLASSGRSSYEQYF,TGTGCCAGCAGCTTAGCGTCGAGCGGGAGGAGCTCCTACGAGCAGTACTTC
TRBV7-2,TRBD2,-,TRBJ2-7,CASSRTSGMNYEQYF,TGTGCCAGCAGCCGGACTAGCGGGATGAACTACGAGCAGTACTTC
TRBV7-9,-,-,TRBJ2-1,CASSLAAGSRRFF,TGTGCCAGCAGCTTAGCGGCCGGCAGTCGGAGGTTCTTC